The source of this TCR beta chain is a study of read filtering for tumor transcriptome and immune sequencing. Molecular barcoded adaptors covering alpha/delta and beta/gamma chains were used on about 390 ng RNA. TCRdb used MiXCR to reprocess the reads, holding one entry per CDR3 protein. Among about 130,000 distinct CDR3 sequences, 10% to 15% were seen once, and the ten largest hold 8% to 13%. Regarding this clonotype: A much larger clone sits a single nucleotide away, making a read error possible.

This CDR3 contains 13 residues. CDR1 is DFQATT, CDR2 SNEGSKA, per germline (reference sequence). Source material: a population of CD138-negative cells sorted from bone marrow. This chain uses TRBV20-1 with TRBJ1-1; D is undetermined. This clonotype was sampled from a donor over 35 with multiple myeloma. CDR3 amino acids: CGARASLNTEAFF. The CDR3 coding sequence is TGCGGTGCTAGAGCTAGTCTGAACACTGAAGCTTTCTTT.